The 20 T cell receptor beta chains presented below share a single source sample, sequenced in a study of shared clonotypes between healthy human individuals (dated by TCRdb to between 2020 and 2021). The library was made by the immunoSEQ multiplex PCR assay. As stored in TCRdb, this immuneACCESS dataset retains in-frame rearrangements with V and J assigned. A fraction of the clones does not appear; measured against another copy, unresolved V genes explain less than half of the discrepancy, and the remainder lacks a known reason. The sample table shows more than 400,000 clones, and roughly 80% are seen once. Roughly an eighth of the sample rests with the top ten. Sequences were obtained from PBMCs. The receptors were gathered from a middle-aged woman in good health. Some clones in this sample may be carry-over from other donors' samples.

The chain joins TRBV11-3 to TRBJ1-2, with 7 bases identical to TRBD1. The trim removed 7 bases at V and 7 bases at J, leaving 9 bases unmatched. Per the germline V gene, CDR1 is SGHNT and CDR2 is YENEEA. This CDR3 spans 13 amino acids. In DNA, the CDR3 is TGTGCCAGCAACCGACAGGGAGAGGGTGGCTACACCTTC. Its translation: CASNRQGEGGYTF.

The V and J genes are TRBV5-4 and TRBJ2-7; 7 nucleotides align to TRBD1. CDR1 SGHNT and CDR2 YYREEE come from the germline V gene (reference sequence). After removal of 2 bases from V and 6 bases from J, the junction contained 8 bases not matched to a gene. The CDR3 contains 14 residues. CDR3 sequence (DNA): TGTGCCAGCAGCTTCGACAGGGCTATGGGCGAGCAGTACTTC. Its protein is CASSFDRAMGEQYF.

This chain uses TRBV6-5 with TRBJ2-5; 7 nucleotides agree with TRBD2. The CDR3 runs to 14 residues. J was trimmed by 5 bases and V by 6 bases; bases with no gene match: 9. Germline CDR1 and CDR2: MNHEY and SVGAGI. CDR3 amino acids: CASRDRGGRETQYF. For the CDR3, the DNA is TGTGCCAGCAGGGATCGCGGGGGTAGGGAGACCCAGTACTTC.

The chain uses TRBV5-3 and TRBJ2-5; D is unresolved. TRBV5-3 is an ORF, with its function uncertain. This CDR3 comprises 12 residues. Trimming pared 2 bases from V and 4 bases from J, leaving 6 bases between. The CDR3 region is CARSFHRETQYF. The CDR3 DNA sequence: TGTGCCAGAAGCTTCCATCGAGAGACCCAGTACTTC.

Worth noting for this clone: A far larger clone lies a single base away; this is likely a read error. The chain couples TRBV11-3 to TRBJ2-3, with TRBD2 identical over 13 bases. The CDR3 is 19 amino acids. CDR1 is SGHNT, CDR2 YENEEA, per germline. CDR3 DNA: TGTGCCATCAGCGACAGAAGGGGAGGACTAGCGGGAGTGGCAGATACGCAGTATTTT. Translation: CAISDRRGGLAGVADTQYF.

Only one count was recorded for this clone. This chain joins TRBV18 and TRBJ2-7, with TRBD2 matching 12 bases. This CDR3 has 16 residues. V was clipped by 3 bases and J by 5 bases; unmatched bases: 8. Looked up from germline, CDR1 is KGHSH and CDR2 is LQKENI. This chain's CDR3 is CASSPKTSGSLDEQYF. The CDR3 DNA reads TGTGCCAGCTCACCTAAGACTAGCGGGAGTTTGGACGAGCAGTACTTC.

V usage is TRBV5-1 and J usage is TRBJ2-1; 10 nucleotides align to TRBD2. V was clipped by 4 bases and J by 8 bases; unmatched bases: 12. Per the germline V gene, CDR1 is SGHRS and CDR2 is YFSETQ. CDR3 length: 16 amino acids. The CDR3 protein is CASSPRSSGSGYEQFF. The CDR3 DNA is TGCGCCAGCAGCCCACGGTCTAGCGGGAGCGGGTATGAGCAGTTCTTC. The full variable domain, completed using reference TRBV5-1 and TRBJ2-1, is KAGVTQTPRYLIKTRGQQVTLSCSPISGHRSVSWYQQTPGQGLQFLFEYFSETQRNKGNFPGRFSGRQFSNSRSEMNVSTLELGDSALYLCASSPRSSGSGYEQFFGPGTRLTVL.

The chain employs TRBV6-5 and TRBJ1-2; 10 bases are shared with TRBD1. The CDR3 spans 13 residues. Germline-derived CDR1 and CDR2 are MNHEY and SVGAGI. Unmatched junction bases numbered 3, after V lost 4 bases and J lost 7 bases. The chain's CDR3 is CASSSTGGRGYTF. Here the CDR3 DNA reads TGTGCCAGCAGTTCGACAGGGGGCCGTGGCTACACCTTC.

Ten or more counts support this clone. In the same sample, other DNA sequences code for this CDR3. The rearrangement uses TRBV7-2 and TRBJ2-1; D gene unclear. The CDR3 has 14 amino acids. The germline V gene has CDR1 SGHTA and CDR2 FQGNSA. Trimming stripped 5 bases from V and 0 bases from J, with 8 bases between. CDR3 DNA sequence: TGTGCCAGCAGCCCCCGTAGCTCCTACAATGAGCAGTTCTTC. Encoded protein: CASSPRSSYNEQFF. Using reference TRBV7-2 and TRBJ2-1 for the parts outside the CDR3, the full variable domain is GAGVSQSPSNKVTEKGKDVELRCDPISGHTALYWYRQSLGQGLEFLIYFQGNSAPDKSGLPSDRFSAERTGGSVSTLTIQRTQQEDSAVYLCASSPRSSYNEQFFGPGTRLTVL.

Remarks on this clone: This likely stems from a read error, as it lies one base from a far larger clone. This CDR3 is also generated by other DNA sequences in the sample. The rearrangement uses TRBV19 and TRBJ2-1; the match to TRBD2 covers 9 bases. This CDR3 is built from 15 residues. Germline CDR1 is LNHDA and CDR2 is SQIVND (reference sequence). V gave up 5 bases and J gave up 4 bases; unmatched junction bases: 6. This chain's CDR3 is CASSPAGLAYNEQFF. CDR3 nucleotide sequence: TGTGCCAGTAGTCCTGCGGGACTAGCTTACAATGAGCAGTTCTTC.

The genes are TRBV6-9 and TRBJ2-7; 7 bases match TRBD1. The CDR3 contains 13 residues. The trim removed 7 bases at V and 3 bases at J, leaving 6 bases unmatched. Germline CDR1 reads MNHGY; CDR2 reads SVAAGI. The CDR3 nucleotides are TGTGCCAGCACCCCGGGACAGTGCTACGAGCAGTACTTC. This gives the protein CASTPGQCYEQYF.

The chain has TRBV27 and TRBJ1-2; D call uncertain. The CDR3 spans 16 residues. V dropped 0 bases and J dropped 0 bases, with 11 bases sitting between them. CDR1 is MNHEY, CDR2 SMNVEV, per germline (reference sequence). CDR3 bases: TGTGCCAGCAGTTTATCGTTCTCCCCCGCTAACTATGGCTACACCTTC. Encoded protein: CASSLSFSPANYGYTF.

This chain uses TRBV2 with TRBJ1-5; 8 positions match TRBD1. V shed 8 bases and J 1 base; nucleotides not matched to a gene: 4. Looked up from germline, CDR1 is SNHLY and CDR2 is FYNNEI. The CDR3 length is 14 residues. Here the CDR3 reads CASGDRLSNQPQHF. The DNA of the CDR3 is TGTGCCAGCGGGGACAGGTTAAGCAATCAGCCCCAGCATTTT.

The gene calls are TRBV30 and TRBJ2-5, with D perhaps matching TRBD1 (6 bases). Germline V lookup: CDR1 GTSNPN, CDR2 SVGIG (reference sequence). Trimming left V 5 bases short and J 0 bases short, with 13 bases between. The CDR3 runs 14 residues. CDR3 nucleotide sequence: TGTGCCTGGGGACAGACACTGTACCAAGAGACCCAGTACTTC. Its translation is CAWGQTLYQETQYF.

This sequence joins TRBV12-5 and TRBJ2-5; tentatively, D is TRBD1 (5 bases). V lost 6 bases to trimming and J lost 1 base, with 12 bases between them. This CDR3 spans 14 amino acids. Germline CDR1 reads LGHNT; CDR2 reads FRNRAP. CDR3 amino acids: CASGQGSGQETQYF. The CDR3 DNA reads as TGTGCTAGTGGGCAGGGTTCAGGCCAAGAGACCCAGTACTTC. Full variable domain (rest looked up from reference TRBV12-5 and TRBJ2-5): DARVTQTPRHKVTEMGQEVTMRCQPILGHNTVFWYRQTMMQGLELLAYFRNRAPLDDSGMPKDRFSAEMPDATLATLKIQPSEPRDSAVYFCASGQGSGQETQYFGPGTRLLVL.

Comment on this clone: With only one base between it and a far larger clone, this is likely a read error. The CDR3 reads CASSPDRAVSEQYF. The DNA of the CDR3 is TGTGCCAGCAGCCCAGACAGGGCGGTCAGCGAGCAGTACTTC. The gene calls are TRBV5-4 and TRBJ2-7; TRBD1 matches 7 bases. The trim removed 4 bases at V and 6 bases at J, leaving 10 bases unmatched. This CDR3 spans 14 amino acids. Germline V gives CDR1 SGHNT, CDR2 YYREEE (reference sequence).

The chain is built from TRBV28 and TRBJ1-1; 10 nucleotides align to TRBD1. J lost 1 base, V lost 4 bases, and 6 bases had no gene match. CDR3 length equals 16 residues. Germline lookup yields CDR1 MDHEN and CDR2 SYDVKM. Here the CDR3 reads CASSSGQGIGNTEAFF. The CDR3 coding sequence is TGTGCCAGCAGTTCGGGACAGGGGATAGGGAACACTGAAGCTTTCTTT.

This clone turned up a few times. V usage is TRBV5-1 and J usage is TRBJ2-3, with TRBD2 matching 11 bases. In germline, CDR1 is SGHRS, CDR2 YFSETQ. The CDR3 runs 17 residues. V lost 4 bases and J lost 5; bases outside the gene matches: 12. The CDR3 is CASSRIYSGRAGDTQYF. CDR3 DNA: TGCGCCAGCAGCCGGATTTATAGCGGGAGGGCGGGAGATACGCAGTATTTT. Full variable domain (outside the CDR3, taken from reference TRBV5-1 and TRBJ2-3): KAGVTQTPRYLIKTRGQQVTLSCSPISGHRSVSWYQQTPGQGLQFLFEYFSETQRNKGNFPGRFSGRQFSNSRSEMNVSTLELGDSALYLCASSRIYSGRAGDTQYFGPGTRLTVL.

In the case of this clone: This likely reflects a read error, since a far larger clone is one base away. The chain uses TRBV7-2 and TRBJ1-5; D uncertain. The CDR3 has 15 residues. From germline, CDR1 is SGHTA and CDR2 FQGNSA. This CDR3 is CASSLIWGSSQPQHF. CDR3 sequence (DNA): TGTGCCAGCAGCTTAATTTGGGGAAGCAGTCAGCCCCAGCATTTT.

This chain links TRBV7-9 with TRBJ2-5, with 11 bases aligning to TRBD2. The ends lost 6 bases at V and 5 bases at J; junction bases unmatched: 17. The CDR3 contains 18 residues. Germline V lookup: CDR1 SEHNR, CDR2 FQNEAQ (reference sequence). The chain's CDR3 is CASRPGLADRRRMETQYF. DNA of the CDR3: TGTGCCAGCAGACCGGGACTAGCGGATAGGAGGCGGATGGAGACCCAGTACTTC.